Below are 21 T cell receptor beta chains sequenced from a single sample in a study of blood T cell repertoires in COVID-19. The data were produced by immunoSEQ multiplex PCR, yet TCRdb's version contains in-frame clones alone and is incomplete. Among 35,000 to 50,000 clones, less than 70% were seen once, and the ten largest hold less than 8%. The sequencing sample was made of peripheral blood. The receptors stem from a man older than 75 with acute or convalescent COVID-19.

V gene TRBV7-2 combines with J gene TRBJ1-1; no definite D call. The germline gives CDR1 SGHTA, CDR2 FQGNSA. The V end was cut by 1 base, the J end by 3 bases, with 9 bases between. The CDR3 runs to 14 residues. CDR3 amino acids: CASSLVLQDTEAFF. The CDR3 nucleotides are TGTGCCAGCAGCTTAGTCCTTCAGGACACTGAAGCTTTCTTT.

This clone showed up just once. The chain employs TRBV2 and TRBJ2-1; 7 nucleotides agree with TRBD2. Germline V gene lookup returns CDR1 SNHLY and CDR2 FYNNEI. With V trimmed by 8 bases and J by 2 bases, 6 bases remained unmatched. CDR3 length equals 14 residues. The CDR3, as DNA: TGTGCCAGCGGGGGGGGGACCCCCTACAATGAGCAGTTCTTC. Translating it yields CASGGGTPYNEQFF.

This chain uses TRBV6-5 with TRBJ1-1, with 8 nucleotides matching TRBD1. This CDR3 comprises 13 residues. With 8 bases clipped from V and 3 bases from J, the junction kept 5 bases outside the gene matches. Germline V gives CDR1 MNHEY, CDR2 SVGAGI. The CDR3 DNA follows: TGTGCCAGCTTCAACAGGGGGTACACTGAAGCTTTCTTT. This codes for CASFNRGYTEAFF.

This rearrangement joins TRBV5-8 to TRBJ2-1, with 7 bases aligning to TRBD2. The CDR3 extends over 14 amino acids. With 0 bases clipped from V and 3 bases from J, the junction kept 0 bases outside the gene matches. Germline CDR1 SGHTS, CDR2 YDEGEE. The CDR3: CASSLGGSYNEQFF. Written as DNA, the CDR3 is TGTGCCAGCAGCTTGGGCGGGAGCTACAATGAGCAGTTCTTC.

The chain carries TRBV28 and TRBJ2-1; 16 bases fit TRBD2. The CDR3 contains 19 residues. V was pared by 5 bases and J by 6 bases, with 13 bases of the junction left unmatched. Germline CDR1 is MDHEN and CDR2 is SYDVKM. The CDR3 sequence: CASSPGTSGRATFRNEQFF. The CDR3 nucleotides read TGTGCCAGCAGTCCCGGGACTAGCGGGAGGGCCACTTTTCGCAATGAGCAGTTCTTC.

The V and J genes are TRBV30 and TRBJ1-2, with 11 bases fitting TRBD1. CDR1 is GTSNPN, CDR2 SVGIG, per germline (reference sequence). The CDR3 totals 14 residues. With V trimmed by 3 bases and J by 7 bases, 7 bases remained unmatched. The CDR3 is CAWSRDRGSRGYTF. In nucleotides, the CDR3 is TGTGCCTGGAGCAGGGACAGGGGGTCGCGTGGCTACACCTTC.

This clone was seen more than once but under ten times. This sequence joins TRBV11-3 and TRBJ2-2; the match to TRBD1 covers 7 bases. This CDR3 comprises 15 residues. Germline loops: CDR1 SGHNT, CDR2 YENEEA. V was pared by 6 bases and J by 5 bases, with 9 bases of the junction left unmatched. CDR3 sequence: CASSSQGLGTGELFF. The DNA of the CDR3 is TGTGCCAGCAGTTCACAGGGGCTGGGAACCGGGGAGCTGTTTTTT.

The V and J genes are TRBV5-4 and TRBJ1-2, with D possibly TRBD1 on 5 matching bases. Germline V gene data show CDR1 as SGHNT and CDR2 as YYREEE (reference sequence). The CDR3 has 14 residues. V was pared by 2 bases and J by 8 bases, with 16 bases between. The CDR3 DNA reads TGTGCCAGCAGCTTCGACAGATACCCCGCGGGCTACACCTTC. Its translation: CASSFDRYPAGYTF.

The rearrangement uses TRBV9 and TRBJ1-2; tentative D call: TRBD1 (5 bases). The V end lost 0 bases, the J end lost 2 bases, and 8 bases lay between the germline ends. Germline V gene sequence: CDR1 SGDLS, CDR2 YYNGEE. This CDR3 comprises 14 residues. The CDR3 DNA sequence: TGTGCCAGCAGCGTAGCTCAGGGAAACTATGGCTACACCTTC. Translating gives CASSVAQGNYGYTF.

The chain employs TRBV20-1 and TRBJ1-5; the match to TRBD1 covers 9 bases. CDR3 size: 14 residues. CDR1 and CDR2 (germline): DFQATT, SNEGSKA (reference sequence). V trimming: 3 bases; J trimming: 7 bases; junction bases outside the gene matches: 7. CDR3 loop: CSASGQGLTQPQHF. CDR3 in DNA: TGCAGTGCTAGTGGACAGGGGTTGACGCAGCCCCAGCATTTT.

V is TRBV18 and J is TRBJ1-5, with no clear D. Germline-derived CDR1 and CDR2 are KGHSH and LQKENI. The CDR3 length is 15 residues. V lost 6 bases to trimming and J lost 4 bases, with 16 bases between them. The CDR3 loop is CASSLATGGNQPQHF. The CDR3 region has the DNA TGTGCCAGCTCTCTTGCGACCGGAGGGAATCAGCCCCAGCATTTT.

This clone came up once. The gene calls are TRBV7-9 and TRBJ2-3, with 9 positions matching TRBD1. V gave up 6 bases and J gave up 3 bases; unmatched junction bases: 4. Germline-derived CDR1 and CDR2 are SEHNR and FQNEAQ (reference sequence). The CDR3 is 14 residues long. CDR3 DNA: TGTGCCAGCAGTTTACAGGGGGCAACAGATACGCAGTATTTT. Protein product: CASSLQGATDTQYF.

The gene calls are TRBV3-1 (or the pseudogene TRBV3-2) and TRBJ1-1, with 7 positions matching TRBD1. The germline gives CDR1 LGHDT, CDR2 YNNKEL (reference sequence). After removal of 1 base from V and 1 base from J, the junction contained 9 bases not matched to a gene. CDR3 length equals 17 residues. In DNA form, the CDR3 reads TGTGCCAGCAGCCAAGGACAGGGAGGTGGGAAGAACACTGAAGCTTTCTTT. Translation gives CASSQGQGGGKNTEAFF.

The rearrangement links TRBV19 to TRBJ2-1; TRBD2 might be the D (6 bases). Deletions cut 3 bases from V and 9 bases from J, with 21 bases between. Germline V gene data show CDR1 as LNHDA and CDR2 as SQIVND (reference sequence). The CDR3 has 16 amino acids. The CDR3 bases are TGTGCCAGTAGTATTGGGAGGTTGTCACCCCCGGGTGAGCAGTTCTTC. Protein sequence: CASSIGRLSPPGEQFF.

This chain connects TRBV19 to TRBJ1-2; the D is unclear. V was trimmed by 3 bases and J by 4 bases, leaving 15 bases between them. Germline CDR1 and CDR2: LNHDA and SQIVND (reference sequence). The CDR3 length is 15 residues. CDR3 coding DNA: TGTGCCAGTAGTATGTCTAGGGCGCGGGGCTATGGCTACACCTTC. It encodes CASSMSRARGYGYTF.

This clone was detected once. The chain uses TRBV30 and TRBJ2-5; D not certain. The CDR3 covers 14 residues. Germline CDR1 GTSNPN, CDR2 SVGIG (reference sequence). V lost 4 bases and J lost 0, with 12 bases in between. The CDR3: CAWTRPGNQETQYF. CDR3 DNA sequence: TGTGCCTGGACCCGACCGGGTAACCAAGAGACCCAGTACTTC.

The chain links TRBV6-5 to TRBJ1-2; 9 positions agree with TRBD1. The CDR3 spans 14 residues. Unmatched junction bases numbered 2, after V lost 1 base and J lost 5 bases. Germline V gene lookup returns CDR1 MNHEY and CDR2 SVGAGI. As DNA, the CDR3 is TGTGCCAGCAGTTACTTAGGACAGGGGTATGGCTACACCTTC. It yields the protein CASSYLGQGYGYTF.

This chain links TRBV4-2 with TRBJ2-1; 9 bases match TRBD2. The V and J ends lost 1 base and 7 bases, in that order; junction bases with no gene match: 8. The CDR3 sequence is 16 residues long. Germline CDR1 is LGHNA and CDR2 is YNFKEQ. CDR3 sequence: CASSQGAGGRLNEQFF. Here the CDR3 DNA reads TGTGCCAGCAGCCAAGGTGCGGGGGGGCGTTTGAATGAGCAGTTCTTC.

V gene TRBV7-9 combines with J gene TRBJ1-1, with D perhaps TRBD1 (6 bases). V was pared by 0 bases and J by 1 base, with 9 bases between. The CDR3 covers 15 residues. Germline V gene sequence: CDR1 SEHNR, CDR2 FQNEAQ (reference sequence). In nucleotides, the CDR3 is TGTGCCAGCAGCTTAGCTCGGACAGCGAACACTGAAGCTTTCTTT. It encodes CASSLARTANTEAFF.

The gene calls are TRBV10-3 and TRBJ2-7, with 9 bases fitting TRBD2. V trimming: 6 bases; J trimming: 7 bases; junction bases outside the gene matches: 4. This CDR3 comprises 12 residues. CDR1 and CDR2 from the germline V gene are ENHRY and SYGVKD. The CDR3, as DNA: TGTGCCATCAGGACTAGCGGACGGGAGCAGTACTTC. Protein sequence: CAIRTSGREQYF.

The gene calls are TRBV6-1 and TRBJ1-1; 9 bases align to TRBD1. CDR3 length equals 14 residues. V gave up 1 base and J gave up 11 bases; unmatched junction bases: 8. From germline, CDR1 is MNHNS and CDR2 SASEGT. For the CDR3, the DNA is TGTGCCAGCAGTGAAGTCCGGGACAGGGTGAACGCTTTCTTT. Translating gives CASSEVRDRVNAFF.